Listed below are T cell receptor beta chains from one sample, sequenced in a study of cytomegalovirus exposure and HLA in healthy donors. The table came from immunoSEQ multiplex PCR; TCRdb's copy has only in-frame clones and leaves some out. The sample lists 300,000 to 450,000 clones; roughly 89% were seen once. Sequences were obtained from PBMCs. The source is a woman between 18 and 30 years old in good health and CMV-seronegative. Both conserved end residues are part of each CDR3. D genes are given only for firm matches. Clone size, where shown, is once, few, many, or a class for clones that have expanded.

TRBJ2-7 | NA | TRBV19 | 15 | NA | TGTGCCAGTAGTATCCGGGGAGGAACGACCTACGAGCAGTACTTC | CASSIRGGTTYEQYF
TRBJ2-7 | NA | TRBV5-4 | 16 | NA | TGTGCCAGCAGCAAATTGGGGGACACGTTCTCCTACGAGCAGTACTTC | CASSKLGDTFSYEQYF
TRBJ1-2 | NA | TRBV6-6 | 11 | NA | TGTGCCACCAACGGGGGGGTCGGCTACACCTTC | CATNGGVGYTF
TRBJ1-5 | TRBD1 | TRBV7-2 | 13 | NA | TGTGCCAGCAGCTTAACAGGGGTTCAGCCCCAGCATTTT | CASSLTGVQPQHF
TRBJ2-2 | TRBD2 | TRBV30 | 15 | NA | TGTGCCTGCCTAGGGACTAGCGGGAGTGGCGGGGAGCTGTTTTTT | CACLGTSGSGGELFF
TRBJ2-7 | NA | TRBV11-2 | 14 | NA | TGTGCCAGCAGCTCCACTCAGGGATGGGGCGAGCAGTACTTC | CASSSTQGWGEQYF
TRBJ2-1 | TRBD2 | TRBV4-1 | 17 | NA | TGCGCCAGCAGCCAGACGGGGGGGCCTGGCTCCTACAATGAGCAGTTCTTC | CASSQTGGPGSYNEQFF
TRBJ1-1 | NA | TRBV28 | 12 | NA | TGTGCCAGCAGTACCGGAGGCACTGAAGCTTTCTTT | CASSTGGTEAFF
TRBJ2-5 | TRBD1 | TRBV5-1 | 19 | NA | TGCGCCAGCAGCCGTCTCAGCCCATCAGGGGGCAATTCGGCGGAGACCCAGTACTTC | CASSRLSPSGGNSAETQYF
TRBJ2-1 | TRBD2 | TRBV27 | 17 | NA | TGTGCCAGCAGTTCCATGGCGGGAGGGAGCTCCTACAATGAGCAGTTCTTC | CASSSMAGGSSYNEQFF
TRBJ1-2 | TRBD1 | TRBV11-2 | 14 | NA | TGTGCCAGCAGCACCGGACAGGGGATTCGCGGCTACACCTTC | CASSTGQGIRGYTF
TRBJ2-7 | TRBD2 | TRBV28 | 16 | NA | TGTGCCAGCAGTTCTCCCCCCGGGACTAGGCCTTACGAGCAGTACTTC | CASSSPPGTRPYEQYF
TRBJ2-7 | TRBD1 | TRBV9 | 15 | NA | TGTGCCAGCAGCGTAGGGACAGGGGGACCCTACGAGCAGTACTTC | CASSVGTGGPYEQYF
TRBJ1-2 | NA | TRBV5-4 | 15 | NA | TGTGCCAGCAGCTTTGGCGGCGAAACTAACTATGGCTACACCTTC | CASSFGGETNYGYTF
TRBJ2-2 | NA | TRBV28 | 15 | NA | TGTGCCAGCAGGTCCGGGACAAATGGACCGAGCGGGCTGTTTTTT | CASRSGTNGPSGLFF
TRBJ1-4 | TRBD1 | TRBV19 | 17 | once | TGTGCCAGTAGTTTGGGACAGGGGGCCGCAACTAATGAAAAACTGTTTTTT | CASSLGQGAATNEKLFF
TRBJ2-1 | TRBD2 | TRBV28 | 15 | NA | TGTGCCAGCAGCTCTACTAGCGGGGGTGTGGATGAGCAGTTCTTC | CASSSTSGGVDEQFF
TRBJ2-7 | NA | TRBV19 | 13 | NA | TGTGCCAGTAGTTTCGGGTCCTCCTACGAGCAGTACTTC | CASSFGSSYEQYF
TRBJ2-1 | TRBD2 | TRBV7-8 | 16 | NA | TGTGCCAGCAGCTTCTCTAGCGGGGGGCGGTACAATGAGCAGTTCTTC | CASSFSSGGRYNEQFF
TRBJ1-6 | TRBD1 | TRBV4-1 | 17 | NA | TGCGCCAGCAGCCACAAATTAAGACAGGGACGGGGTTCACCCCTCCACTTT | CASSHKLRQGRGSPLHF
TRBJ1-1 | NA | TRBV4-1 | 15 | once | TGCGCCAGCAGCCAAGACGTCACAGGAAGGACTGAAGCTTTCTTT | CASSQDVTGRTEAFF
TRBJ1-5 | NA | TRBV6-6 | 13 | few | TGTGCCAGCAGCAAACAAGGCAATCAGCCCCAGCATTTT | CASSKQGNQPQHF
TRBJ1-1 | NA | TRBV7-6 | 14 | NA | TGTGCCAGCAGCTTAGAAGCAGGGGACACTGAAGCTTTCTTT | CASSLEAGDTEAFF
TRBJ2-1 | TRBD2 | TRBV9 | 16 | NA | TGTGCCAGCAGCGTAGAAGGTGGGAGGGCCTACAATGAGCAGTTCTTC | CASSVEGGRAYNEQFF
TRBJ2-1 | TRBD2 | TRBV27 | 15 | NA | TGTGCCAGCAGTATTGGACTAGCGGGAGGGAATGAGCAGTTCTTC | CASSIGLAGGNEQFF
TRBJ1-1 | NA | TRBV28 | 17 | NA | TGTGCCAGCAGTTACTATGGGTCGGCCGAGGTGAACACTGAAGCTTTCTTT | CASSYYGSAEVNTEAFF
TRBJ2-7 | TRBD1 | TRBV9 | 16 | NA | TGTGCCAGCAGCGTGGGGGCCACAGGGGGCGGTTACGAGCAGTACTTC | CASSVGATGGGYEQYF
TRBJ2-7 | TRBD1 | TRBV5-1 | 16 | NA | TGCGCCAGTCGGGACAGGGGGCCTCCCTATTCGGGCGAGCAGTACTTC | CASRDRGPPYSGEQYF
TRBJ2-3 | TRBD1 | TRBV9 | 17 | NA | TGTGCCAGCAGCCCCCGGGACAGCCCTTTTAGCACAGATACGCAGTATTTT | CASSPRDSPFSTDTQYF
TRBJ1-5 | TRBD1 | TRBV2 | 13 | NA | TGTGCCAGCAGGGGACAGGGCCGGGGGCCCCAGCATTTT | CASRGQGRGPQHF